The clone carrying this TCR beta chain has only a few counts. Its antigen remains unidentified. The CDR3 consists of 13 residues. Germline CDR1 and CDR2: SGHAT and FQNNGV. Trimming cost V 1 base and J 4 bases, with 5 bases left between them. The entry originates in a study of early T cells in non-severe SARS-CoV-2 infection. For the study at large: Unsorted whole blood bulk RNA was sequenced, with unpaired chains. Overall study results and limits: The study's VDJdb matching favored anti-spike CD8 responses and missed private and CD4 specificities.

The protocol attached unique molecular identifiers to individual cDNA molecules. TCRdb processed the 5' RACE reads anew with MiXCR; each CDR3 protein has one entry. Of tens of thousands of distinct CDR3 sequences listed, around a tenth were seen once; the top ten hold roughly 10%. The TCR sequence derives from an adult who was a healthcare worker with PCR-confirmed SARS-CoV-2 infection or an uninfected control (not recorded which). This rearrangement joins TRBV11-2 to TRBJ1-5; D is uncertain. Sequenced input: whole blood. In DNA form, the CDR3 reads TGTGCCAGCAGCTTAGGTCGGAATCAGCCCCAGCATTTT. It translates to CASSLGRNQPQHF. The whole variable domain, remainder taken from reference TRBV11-2 and TRBJ1-5, is EAGVAQSPRYKIIEKRQSVAFWCNPISGHATLYWYQQILGQGPKLLIQFQNNGVVDDSQLPKDRFSAERLKGVDSTLKIQPAKLEDSAVYLCASSLGRNQPQHFGDGTRLSIL.